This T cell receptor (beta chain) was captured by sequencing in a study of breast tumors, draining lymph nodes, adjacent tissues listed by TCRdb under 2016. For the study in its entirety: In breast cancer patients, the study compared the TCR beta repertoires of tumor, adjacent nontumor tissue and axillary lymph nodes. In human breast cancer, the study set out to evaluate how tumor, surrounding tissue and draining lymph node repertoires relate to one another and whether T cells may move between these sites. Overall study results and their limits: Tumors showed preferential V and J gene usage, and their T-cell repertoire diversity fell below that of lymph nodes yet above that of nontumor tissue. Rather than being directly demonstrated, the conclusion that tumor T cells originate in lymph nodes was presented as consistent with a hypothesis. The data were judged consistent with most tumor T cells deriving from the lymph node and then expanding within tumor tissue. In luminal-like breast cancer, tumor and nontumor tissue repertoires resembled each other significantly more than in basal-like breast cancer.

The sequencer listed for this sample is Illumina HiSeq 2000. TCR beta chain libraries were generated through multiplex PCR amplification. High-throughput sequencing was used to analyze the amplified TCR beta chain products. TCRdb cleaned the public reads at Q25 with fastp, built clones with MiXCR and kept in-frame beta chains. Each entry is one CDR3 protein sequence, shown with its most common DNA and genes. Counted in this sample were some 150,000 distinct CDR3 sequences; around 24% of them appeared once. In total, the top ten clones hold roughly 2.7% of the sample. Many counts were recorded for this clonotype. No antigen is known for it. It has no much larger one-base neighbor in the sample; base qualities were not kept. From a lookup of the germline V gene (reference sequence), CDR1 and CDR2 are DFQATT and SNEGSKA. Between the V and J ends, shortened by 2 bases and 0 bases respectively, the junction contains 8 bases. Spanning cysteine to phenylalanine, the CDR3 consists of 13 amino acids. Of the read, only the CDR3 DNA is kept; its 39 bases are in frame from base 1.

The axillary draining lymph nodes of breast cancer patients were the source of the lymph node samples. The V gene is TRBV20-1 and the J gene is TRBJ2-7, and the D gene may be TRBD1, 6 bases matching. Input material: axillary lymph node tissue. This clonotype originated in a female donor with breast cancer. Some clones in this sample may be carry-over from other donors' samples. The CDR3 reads CSARSGASYEQYF. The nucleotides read TGCAGTGCTAGATCAGGGGCCTCCTACGAGCAGTACTTC.